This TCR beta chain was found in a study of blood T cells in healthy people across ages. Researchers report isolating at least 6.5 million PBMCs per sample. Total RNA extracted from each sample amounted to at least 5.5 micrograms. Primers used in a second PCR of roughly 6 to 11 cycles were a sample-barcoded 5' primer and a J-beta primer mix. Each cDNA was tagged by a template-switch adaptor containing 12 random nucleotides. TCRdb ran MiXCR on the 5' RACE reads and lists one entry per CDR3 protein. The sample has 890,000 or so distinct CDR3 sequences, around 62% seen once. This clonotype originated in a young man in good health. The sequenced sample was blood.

The DNA for the CDR3 is TGTGCCAGCGGACAGGGGAATGACGAGCAGTACTTC. Its protein product is CASGQGNDEQYF. V gene TRBV9 combines with J gene TRBJ2-5; 9 bases agree with TRBD1. The J call may not be correct, given that the DNA end is closer to TRBJ2-7. Per the germline V gene, CDR1 is SGDLS and CDR2 is YYNGEE. The CDR3 loop spans 12 amino acids.